This is a list of T cell receptor beta chains from one sample in a study of Ad26.COV2.S vaccination and SARS-CoV-2 variants. The data were produced by immunoSEQ multiplex PCR, yet TCRdb's version contains in-frame clones alone and is incomplete. The sample yields around 300,000 clones, 86% seen once. The sample here was peripheral blood, taken in a trial of Ad26.COV2.S vaccine versus placebo. The receptors originated from a person between 18 and 60 years old who received the Ad26.COV2.S COVID-19 vaccine or a placebo. Each CDR3 is given with its conserved first and last residue. D genes are given only for firm matches. Clone size is given for some rows only: seen once, a few or many times, or a class if the clone is expanded.

clone_size: .; d_call: TRBD1; v_call: TRBV5-6; j_call: TRBJ2-7; cdr3_aa: CASSLGTGAYEQYF; cdr3_nt: TGTGCCAGCAGCTTGGGAACAGGGGCCTACGAGCAGTACTTC
clone_size: .; d_call: .; v_call: TRBV6-5; j_call: TRBJ2-7; cdr3_aa: CASSYGLRNEQYF; cdr3_nt: TGTGCCAGCAGTTACGGCCTGAGGAACGAGCAGTACTTC
clone_size: few; d_call: .; v_call: TRBV19; j_call: TRBJ1-3; cdr3_aa: CASSHGQSGNTIYF; cdr3_nt: TGTGCCAGTAGTCACGGACAGTCTGGAAACACCATATATTTT
clone_size: .; d_call: TRBD1; v_call: TRBV2; j_call: TRBJ1-4; cdr3_aa: CASSGDRALDEKLFF; cdr3_nt: TGTGCCAGCAGTGGGGACAGGGCGCTCGATGAAAAACTGTTTTTT
clone_size: few; d_call: .; v_call: TRBV19; j_call: TRBJ2-7; cdr3_aa: CASSITRGYEQYF; cdr3_nt: TGTGCCAGTAGTATTACACGGGGTTACGAGCAGTACTTC
clone_size: .; d_call: .; v_call: TRBV5-4; j_call: TRBJ2-1; cdr3_aa: CASRPKAGGNEQFF; cdr3_nt: TGTGCCAGCAGGCCGAAGGCTGGGGGCAATGAGCAGTTCTTC
clone_size: .; d_call: .; v_call: TRBV6-2/TRBV6-3; j_call: TRBJ1-2; cdr3_aa: CASSYSRLSSYYGYTF; cdr3_nt: TGTGCCAGCAGTTACTCCAGGCTTAGCTCCTACTATGGCTACACCTTC
clone_size: .; d_call: TRBD2; v_call: TRBV4-2; j_call: TRBJ2-2; cdr3_aa: CASSQVGLAGTGELFF; cdr3_nt: TGTGCCAGCAGCCAAGTCGGACTAGCGGGGACCGGGGAGCTGTTTTTT
clone_size: .; d_call: TRBD1; v_call: TRBV15; j_call: TRBJ2-7; cdr3_aa: CATSKDTFRDRANYEQYF; cdr3_nt: TGTGCCACCAGCAAAGATACTTTCCGGGACAGGGCAAACTACGAGCAGTACTTC
clone_size: .; d_call: .; v_call: TRBV24-1; j_call: TRBJ2-7; cdr3_aa: CATRGYEGNTHEQYF; cdr3_nt: TGTGCCACCCGAGGGTACGAGGGAAATACCCACGAGCAGTACTTC
clone_size: once; d_call: .; v_call: TRBV5-1; j_call: TRBJ1-1; cdr3_aa: CASRPTGKNTEAFF; cdr3_nt: TGCGCCAGCAGGCCGACCGGCAAGAACACTGAAGCTTTCTTT
clone_size: once; d_call: .; v_call: TRBV3-1/TRBV3-2; j_call: TRBJ1-4; cdr3_aa: CASSQRGNEKLFF; cdr3_nt: TGTGCCAGCAGCCAAAGAGGGAATGAAAAACTGTTTTTT
clone_size: once; d_call: TRBD2; v_call: TRBV20-1; j_call: TRBJ2-3; cdr3_aa: CSASKAGAAWSDTQYF; cdr3_nt: TGCAGTGCTAGTAAAGCGGGAGCAGCGTGGTCAGATACGCAGTATTTT
clone_size: .; d_call: .; v_call: TRBV9; j_call: TRBJ2-1; cdr3_aa: CASSDRGPEQFF; cdr3_nt: TGTGCCAGCAGCGATCGGGGCCCCGAACAGTTCTTC